Given below is one T cell receptor beta chain in context. PCR involved 60 Vbeta and 13 Jbeta primers. As processed by the authors: The count from a later analysis was about 80 million unique TCR beta chains, 9.5 million to 11 million of them shared. Assay used: immunoSEQ multiplex PCR; TCRdb lists only in-frame clones, some missing. V, J and clone size derive from that table, while D and trimming were established from the DNA sequence. The sample lists more than 95,000 clones; 55% to 75% were seen once. The record originates from a study of cytomegalovirus exposure and HLA in healthy donors. Looking at the study overall: Earlier work reported 117 million unique TCR beta sequences from 150 million to 200 million T cells. Within an early data release were 65 million to 90 million unique TCRs drawn from HLA-typed donors.

Per the germline V gene, CDR1 is SGHDN and CDR2 is FVKESK. The CDR3 is 13 residues long. V was clipped by 1 base and J by 8 bases, with 11 bases between them. V and J are TRBV14 and TRBJ1-2, with no clear D. The TCR sequence derives from a man between 60 and 75 years old in good health and CMV-seronegative. Sequenced input: PBMCs. Written as DNA, the CDR3 is TGTGCCAGCAGCCAAGCCCCCTGGCAAGGCTACACCTTC. This codes for CASSQAPWQGYTF.